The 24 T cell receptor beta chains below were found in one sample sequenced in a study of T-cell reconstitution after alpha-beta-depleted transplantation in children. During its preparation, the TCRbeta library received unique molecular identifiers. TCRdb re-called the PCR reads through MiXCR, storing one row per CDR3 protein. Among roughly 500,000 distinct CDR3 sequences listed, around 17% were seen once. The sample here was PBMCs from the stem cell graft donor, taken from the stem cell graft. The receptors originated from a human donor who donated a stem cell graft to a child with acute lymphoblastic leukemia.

CDR3: CSADGQGNEKLFF. CDR3 in DNA: TGCAGTGCTGACGGACAGGGTAATGAAAAACTGTTTTTT. This rearrangement joins TRBV20-1 to TRBJ1-4, with 8 bases matching TRBD1. The CDR3 covers 13 residues. The V and J ends lost 5 bases and 4 bases, in that order; junction bases with no gene match: 3. Germline CDR1 and CDR2: DFQATT and SNEGSKA (reference sequence).

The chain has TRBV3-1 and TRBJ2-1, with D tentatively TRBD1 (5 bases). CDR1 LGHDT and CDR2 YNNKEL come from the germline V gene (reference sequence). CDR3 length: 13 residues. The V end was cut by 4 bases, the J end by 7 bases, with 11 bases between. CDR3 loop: CASSPHPGNEQFF. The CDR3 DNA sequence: TGTGCCAGCAGCCCCCACCCAGGGAATGAGCAGTTCTTC.

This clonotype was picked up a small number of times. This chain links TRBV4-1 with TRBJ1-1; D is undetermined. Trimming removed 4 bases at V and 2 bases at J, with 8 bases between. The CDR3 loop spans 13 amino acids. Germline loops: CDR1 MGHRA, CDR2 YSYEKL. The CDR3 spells CASSRLRNTEAFF. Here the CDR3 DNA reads TGCGCCAGCAGCCGACTGAGAAACACTGAAGCTTTCTTT.

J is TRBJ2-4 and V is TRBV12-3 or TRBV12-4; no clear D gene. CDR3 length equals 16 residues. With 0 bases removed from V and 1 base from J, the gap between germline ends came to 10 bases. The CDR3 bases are TGTGCCAGCAGTTTAGCAGGGCCCTTGGCCAAAAACATTCAGTACTTC. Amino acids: CASSLAGPLAKNIQYF.

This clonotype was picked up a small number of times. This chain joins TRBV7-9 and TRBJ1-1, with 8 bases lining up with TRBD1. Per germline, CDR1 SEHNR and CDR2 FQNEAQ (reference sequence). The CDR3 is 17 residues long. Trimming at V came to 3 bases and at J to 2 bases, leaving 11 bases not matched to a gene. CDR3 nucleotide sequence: TGTGCCAGCAGCTTGAGGGAGACAGGGGAGTTCAACACTGAAGCTTTCTTT. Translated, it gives CASSLRETGEFNTEAFF.

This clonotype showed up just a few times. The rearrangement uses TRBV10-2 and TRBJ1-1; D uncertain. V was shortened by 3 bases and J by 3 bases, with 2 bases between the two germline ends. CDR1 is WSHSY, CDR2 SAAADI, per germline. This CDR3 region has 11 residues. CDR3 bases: TGCGCCAGCAGTGATTACACTGAAGCTTTCTTT. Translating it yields CASSDYTEAFF.

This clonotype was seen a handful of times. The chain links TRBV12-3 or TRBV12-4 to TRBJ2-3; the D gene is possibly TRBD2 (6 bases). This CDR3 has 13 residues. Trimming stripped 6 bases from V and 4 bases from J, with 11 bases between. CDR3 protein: CASSRGLPDTQYF. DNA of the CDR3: TGTGCCAGCAGCCGGGGACTGCCAGATACGCAGTATTTT.

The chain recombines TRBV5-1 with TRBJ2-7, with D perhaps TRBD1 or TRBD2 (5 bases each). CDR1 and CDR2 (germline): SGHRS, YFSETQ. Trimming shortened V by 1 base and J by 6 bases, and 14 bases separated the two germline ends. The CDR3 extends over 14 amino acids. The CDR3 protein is CASSLFPVGAEQYF. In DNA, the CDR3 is TGCGCCAGCAGCTTGTTCCCGGTCGGGGCCGAGCAGTACTTC.

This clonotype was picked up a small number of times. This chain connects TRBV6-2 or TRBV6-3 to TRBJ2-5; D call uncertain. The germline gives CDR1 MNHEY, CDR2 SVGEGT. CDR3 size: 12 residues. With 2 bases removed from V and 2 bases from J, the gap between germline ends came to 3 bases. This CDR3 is CASSYGQETQYF. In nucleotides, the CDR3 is TGTGCCAGCAGTTACGGACAAGAGACCCAGTACTTC.

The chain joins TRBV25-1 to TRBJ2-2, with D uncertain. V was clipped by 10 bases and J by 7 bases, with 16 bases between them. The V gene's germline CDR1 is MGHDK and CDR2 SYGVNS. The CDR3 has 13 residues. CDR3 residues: CATRFRLDGELFF. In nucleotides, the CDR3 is TGTGCCACCCGGTTTAGGTTAGACGGGGAGCTGTTTTTT.

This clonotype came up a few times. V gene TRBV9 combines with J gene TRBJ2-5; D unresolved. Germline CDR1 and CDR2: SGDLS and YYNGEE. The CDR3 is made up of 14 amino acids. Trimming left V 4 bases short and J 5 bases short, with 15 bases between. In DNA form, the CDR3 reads TGTGCCAGCAGCCTCTTTAGCATGGGGGAGACCCAGTACTTC. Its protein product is CASSLFSMGETQYF. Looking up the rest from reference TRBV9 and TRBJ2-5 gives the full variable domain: DSGVTQTPKHLITATGQRVTLRCSPRSGDLSVYWYQQSLDQGLQFLIQYYNGEERAKGNILERFSAQQFPDLHSELNLSSLELGDSALYFCASSLFSMGETQYFGPGTRLLVL.

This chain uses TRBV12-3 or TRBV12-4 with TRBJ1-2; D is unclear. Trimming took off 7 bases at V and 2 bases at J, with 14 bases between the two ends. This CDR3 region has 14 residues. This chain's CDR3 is CASTPNGLNYGYTF. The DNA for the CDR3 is TGTGCCAGCACGCCTAACGGGTTAAACTATGGCTACACCTTC.

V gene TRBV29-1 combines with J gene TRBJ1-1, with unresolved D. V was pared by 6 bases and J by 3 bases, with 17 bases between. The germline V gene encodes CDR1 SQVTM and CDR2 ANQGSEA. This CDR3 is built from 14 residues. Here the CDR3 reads CSVDPTLADTEAFF. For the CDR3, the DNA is TGCAGCGTGGACCCGACCCTAGCGGACACTGAAGCTTTCTTT.

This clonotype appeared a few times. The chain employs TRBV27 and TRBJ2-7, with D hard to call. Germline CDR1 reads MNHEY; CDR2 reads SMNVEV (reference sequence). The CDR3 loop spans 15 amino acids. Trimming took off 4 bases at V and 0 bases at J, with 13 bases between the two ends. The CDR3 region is CASSSPGRSSYEQYF. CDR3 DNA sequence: TGTGCCAGCAGTTCGCCAGGACGGAGCTCCTACGAGCAGTACTTC.

DNA of the CDR3: TGTGCCAGCAGCTTCTCAGGAGGGACTAGCGGGACGGTTGAGCAGTTCTTC. Its translation: CASSFSGGTSGTVEQFF. The gene calls are TRBV7-6 and TRBJ2-1; 13 bases align to TRBD2. V lost 3 bases and J lost 9; bases outside the gene matches: 11. Germline V gene lookup returns CDR1 SGHVS and CDR2 FNYEAQ. This CDR3 comprises 17 residues. Using reference TRBV7-6 and TRBJ2-1 for the parts outside the CDR3, the full variable domain is GAGVSQSPRYKVTKRGQDVALRCDPISGHVSLYWYRQALGQGPEFLTYFNYEAQQDKSGLPNDRFSAERPEGSISTLTIQRTEQRDSAMYRCASSFSGGTSGTVEQFFGPGTRLTVL.

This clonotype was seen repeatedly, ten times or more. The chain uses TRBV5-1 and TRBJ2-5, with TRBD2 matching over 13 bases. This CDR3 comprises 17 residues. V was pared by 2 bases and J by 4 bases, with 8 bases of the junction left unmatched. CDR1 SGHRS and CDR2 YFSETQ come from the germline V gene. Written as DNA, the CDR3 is TGCGCCAGCAGCTTACTAGCGGGAGGGAAAAGCGGAGAGACCCAGTACTTC. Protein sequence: CASSLLAGGKSGETQYF.

The CDR3 coding sequence is TGCGCCAGCAGCCCCGGAATTAGCGGGAACACCGGGGAGCTGTTTTTT. This gives the protein CASSPGISGNTGELFF. This chain joins TRBV5-1 and TRBJ2-2; D might be TRBD2 (6 bases). Deletions cut 4 bases from V and 1 base from J, with 14 bases between. The CDR3 has 16 amino acids. CDR1 is SGHRS and CDR2 is YFSETQ in the germline V gene.

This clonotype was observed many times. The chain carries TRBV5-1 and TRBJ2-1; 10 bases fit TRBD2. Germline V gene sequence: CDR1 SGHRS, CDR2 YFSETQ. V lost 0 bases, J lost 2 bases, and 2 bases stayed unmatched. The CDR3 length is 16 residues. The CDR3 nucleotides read TGCGCCAGCAGCTTGGGACTAGCGGGTACCTACAATGAGCAGTTCTTC. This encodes CASSLGLAGTYNEQFF.

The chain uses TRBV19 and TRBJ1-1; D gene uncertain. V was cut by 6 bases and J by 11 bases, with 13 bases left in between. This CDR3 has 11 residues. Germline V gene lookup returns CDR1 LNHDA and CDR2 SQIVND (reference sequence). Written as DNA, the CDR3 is TGTGCCAGTAGCCATACACCGTCCGCTTTCTTT. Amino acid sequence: CASSHTPSAFF. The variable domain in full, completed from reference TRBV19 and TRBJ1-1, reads DGGITQSPKYLFRKEGQNVTLSCEQNLNHDAMYWYRQDPGQGLRLIYYSQIVNDFQKGDIAEGYSVSREKKESFPLTVTSAQKNPTAFYLCASSHTPSAFFGQGTRLTVV.

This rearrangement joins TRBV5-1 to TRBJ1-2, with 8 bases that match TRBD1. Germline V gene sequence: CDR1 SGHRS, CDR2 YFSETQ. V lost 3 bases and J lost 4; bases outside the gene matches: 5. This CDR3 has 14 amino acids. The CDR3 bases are TGCGCCAGCAGCTCAGCAGGGGGCGGCTATGGCTACACCTTC. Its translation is CASSSAGGGYGYTF.

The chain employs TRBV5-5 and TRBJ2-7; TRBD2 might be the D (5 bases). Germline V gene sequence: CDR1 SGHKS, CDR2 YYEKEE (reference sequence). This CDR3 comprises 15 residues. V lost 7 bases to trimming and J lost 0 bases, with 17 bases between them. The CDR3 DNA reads TGTGCCAGCCGCTATGCCCACGGGGTCTCCTACGAGCAGTACTTC. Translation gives CASRYAHGVSYEQYF.

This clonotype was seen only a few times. In DNA form, the CDR3 reads TGTGCCATCAGTGAGTTGGGACAGTTGGGGGTAGCCTACAATGAGCAGTTCTTC. This sequence encodes CAISELGQLGVAYNEQFF. The chain carries TRBV10-3 and TRBJ2-1; 7 nucleotides agree with TRBD1. The ends lost 1 base at V and 2 bases at J; junction bases unmatched: 11. This CDR3 has 18 residues. Germline V gives CDR1 ENHRY, CDR2 SYGVKD.

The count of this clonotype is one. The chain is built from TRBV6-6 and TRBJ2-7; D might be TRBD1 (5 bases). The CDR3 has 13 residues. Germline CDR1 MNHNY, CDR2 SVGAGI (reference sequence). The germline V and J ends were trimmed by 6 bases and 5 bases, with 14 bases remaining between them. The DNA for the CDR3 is TGTGCCAGCAGGATTGGGGCTTACAACGAGCAGTACTTC. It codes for CASRIGAYNEQYF.

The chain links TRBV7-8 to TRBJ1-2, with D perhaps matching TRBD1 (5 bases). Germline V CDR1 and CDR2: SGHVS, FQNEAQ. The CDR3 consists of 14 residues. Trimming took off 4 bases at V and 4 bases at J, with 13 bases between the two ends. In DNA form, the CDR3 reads TGTGCCAGCAGCTCCCTGGGGGGGAGCTATGGCTACACCTTC. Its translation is CASSSLGGSYGYTF.